A single T cell receptor (beta chain) is shown here with its context. Using its own MiXCR run on the RT-PCR reads, TCRdb lists one record per CDR3 protein. The sample has 150,000 to 200,000 distinct CDR3 sequences, 25% to 35% seen once. This sample was taken from a study of patients and donors after allogeneic stem cell transplantation. The sample comprised blood, either unsorted or a sorted T cell fraction (not recorded which). This sequence originates from a human donor who was either an allogeneic HSCT recipient or a stem cell or donor lymphocyte infusion donor (not recorded which). It is not recorded whose cells these are; they may come from a transplant donor.

In DNA, the CDR3 is TGTGCCAGCGGGGTCCGGGACATCCACTTCTCTGGGGCCAACGTCCTGACTTTC. It is translated as CASGVRDIHFSGANVLTF. The chain carries TRBV6-4 and TRBJ2-6, with D perhaps TRBD1 (6 bases). Deletions cut 8 bases from V and 0 bases from J, with 20 bases between. Germline CDR1 and CDR2: MRHNA and SNTAGT. This CDR3 has 18 residues.